Below are 10 T cell receptor beta chains sequenced from a single sample in a study of identical twins. TCRdb fed the 5' RACE reads into MiXCR, producing one record per CDR3 protein. The sample shows some 630,000 distinct CDR3 sequences, about 7% of them seen only once. The sample was also reused in another study, on yellow fever vaccine responses in identical twins.

The sequenced sample was PBMCs. These receptors came from a woman aged 18-29 years in good health.

The chain has TRBV3-1 and TRBJ2-5; D uncertain. The germline gives CDR1 LGHDT, CDR2 YNNKEL (reference sequence). V was cut by 4 bases and J by 3 bases, with 9 bases left in between. This CDR3 spans 13 amino acids. In DNA form, the CDR3 reads TGTGCCAGCAGCCCTCGGACGGAAGAGACCCAGTACTTC. Translation gives CASSPRTEETQYF.

The table lists this clonotype with a few counts. The chain employs TRBV11-3 and TRBJ2-3; 7 positions match TRBD1. The germline V gene has CDR1 SGHNT and CDR2 YENEEA. The CDR3 spans 17 residues. Trimming cost V 3 bases and J 2 bases; bases outside gene matches: 11. The CDR3 sequence is CASSFGSFGQDTDTQYF. The DNA for the CDR3 is TGTGCCAGCAGCTTTGGGAGCTTTGGACAGGACACAGATACGCAGTATTTT.

This clonotype showed up just a few times. The V gene is TRBV6-2 or TRBV6-3, the J gene TRBJ2-1; D is unresolved. V lost 5 bases, J lost 2 bases, and 16 bases lay in between. This CDR3 spans 16 amino acids. CDR1 MNHEY and CDR2 SVGEGT come from the germline V gene. As DNA, the CDR3 is TGTGCCAGCAGTACCCGGCGGAGTCGGACCTACAATGAGCAGTTCTTC. Residues: CASSTRRSRTYNEQFF.

This clonotype was observed a few times. The chain carries TRBV7-9 and TRBJ2-2, with D unclear. CDR1 SEHNR and CDR2 FQNEAQ come from the germline V gene (reference sequence). V was trimmed by 5 bases and J by 6 bases, leaving 22 bases between them. CDR3 size: 17 residues. The CDR3 sequence: CASSPQVGFRPSGELFF. CDR3 bases: TGTGCCAGCAGCCCCCAGGTGGGGTTTAGGCCCTCCGGGGAGCTGTTTTTT.

Only a few counts were recorded for this clonotype. In DNA form, the CDR3 reads TGCGCCAGCAGCCAAGGGGGACAGAGGGGGTCTCTAGCGGGCCTCCAAGAGACCCAGTACTTC. It specifies CASSQGGQRGSLAGLQETQYF. The chain joins TRBV4-1 to TRBJ2-5; a weak D match, TRBD2 (8 bases). CDR1 and CDR2 from the germline V gene are MGHRA and YSYEKL. Trimming shortened V by 1 base and J by 1 base, and 28 bases separated the two germline ends. The CDR3 contains 21 residues.

This chain connects TRBV7-9 to TRBJ2-7; the D is unclear. Germline loops: CDR1 SEHNR, CDR2 FQNEAQ (reference sequence). This CDR3 is 13 amino acids long. Trimming took 1 base from V and 6 from J, leaving 10 bases between them. The CDR3 loop reads CASSLDVISEQYV. The CDR3 DNA follows: TGTGCCAGCAGCTTAGATGTGATTTCCGAGCAGTACGTC.

Ten or more counts support this clonotype. In nucleotides, the CDR3 is TGTGCCACCAGCATATCCGGACAGGGGTTAGAGACCCAGTACTTC. This translates into CATSISGQGLETQYF. The genes are TRBV15 and TRBJ2-5, with TRBD1 identical over 9 bases. Germline CDR1 is LNHNV and CDR2 is YYDKDF (reference sequence). V lost 4 bases and J lost 4; bases outside the gene matches: 7. CDR3 length: 15 residues.

The gene calls are TRBV9 and TRBJ1-1, with 7 bases fitting TRBD1. Germline values: CDR1 SGDLS, CDR2 YYNGEE. CDR3 length: 22 residues. V lost 0 bases and J lost 0; bases outside the gene matches: 23. The CDR3 spells CASSVESRDSKPSRPMNTEAFF. The CDR3 region has the DNA TGTGCCAGCAGCGTAGAAAGTCGGGACAGTAAACCGTCACGACCTATGAACACTGAAGCTTTCTTT.

This sequence joins TRBV3-1 and TRBJ2-1; TRBD1 matches 8 bases. This CDR3 has 15 residues. Losses at the gene ends were 6 bases for V and 5 bases for J; bases not matched to a gene: 9. Germline CDR1 reads LGHDT; CDR2 reads YNNKEL (reference sequence). CDR3 in DNA: TGTGCCAGCAGTATCGGACAGGGAGGACACAATGAGCAGTTCTTC. It yields the protein CASSIGQGGHNEQFF.

This clonotype came up many times. The gene calls are TRBV28 and TRBJ2-1; 13 bases map to TRBD2. Germline CDR1 reads MDHEN; CDR2 reads SYDVKM. The CDR3 is made up of 15 amino acids. Trimming removed 6 bases from V and 6 bases from J; junction bases left unmatched: 5. CDR3 protein: CASRGTSGTTNEQFF. CDR3 in DNA: TGTGCCAGCAGGGGGACTAGCGGGACTACCAATGAGCAGTTCTTC.